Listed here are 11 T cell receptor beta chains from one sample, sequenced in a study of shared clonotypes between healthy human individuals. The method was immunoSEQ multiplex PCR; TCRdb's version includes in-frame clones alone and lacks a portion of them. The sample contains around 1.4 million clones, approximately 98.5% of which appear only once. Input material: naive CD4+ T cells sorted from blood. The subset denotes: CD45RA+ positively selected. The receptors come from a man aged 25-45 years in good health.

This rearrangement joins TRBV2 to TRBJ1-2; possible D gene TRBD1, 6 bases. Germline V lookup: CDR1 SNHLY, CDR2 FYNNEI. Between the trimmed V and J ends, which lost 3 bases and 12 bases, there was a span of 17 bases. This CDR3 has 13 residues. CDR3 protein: CASSEVPGAADTF. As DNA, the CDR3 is TGTGCCAGCAGTGAGGTCCCGGGGGCGGCCGACACCTTC. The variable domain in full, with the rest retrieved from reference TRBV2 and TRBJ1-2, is EPEVTQTPSHQVTQMGQEVILRCVPISNHLYFYWYRQILGQKVEFLVSFYNNEISEKSEIFDDQFSVERPDGSNFTLKIRSTKLEDSAMYFCASSEVPGAADTFGSGTRLTVV.

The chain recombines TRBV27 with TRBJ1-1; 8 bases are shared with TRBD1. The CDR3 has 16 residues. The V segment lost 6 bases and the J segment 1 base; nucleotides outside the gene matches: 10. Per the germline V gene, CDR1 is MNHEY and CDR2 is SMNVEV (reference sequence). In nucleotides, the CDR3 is TGTGCCAGCAGGAGGGGGGACAGGATAAAGAACACTGAAGCTTTCTTT. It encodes CASRRGDRIKNTEAFF.

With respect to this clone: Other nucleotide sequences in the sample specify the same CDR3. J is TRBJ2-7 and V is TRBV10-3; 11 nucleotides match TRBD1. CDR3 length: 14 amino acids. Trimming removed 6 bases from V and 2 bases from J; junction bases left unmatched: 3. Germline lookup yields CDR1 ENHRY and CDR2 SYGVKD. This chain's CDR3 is CAIRGTGGTYEQYF. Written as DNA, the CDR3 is TGTGCCATCAGGGGGACAGGGGGTACCTACGAGCAGTACTTC.

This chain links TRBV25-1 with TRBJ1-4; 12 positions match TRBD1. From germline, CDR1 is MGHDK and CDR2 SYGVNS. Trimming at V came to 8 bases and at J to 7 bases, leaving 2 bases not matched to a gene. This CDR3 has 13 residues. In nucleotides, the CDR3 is TGTGCCAGCCGGGACAGGGGGCTTGAAAAACTGTTTTTT. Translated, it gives CASRDRGLEKLFF.

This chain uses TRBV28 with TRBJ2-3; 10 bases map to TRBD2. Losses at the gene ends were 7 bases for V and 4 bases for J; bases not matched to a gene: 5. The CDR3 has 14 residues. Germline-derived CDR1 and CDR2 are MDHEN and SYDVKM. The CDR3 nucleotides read TGTGCCAGCACAGCGGGAGGGCGCCCAGATACGCAGTATTTT. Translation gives CASTAGGRPDTQYF. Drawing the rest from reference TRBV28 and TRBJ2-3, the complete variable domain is DVKVTQSSRYLVKRTGEKVFLECVQDMDHENMFWYRQDPGLGLRLIYFSYDVKMKEKGDIPEGYSVSREKKERFSLILESASTNQTSMYLCASTAGGRPDTQYFGPGTRLTVL.

CDR3 nucleotides: TGTGCCAGCAGCTTAGACCCCCGAGCTAGCGGAGACCAAGAGACCCAGTACTTC. This gives the protein CASSLDPRASGDQETQYF. The J gene is TRBJ2-5, the V gene TRBV7-6; 7 bases agree with TRBD2. Per germline, CDR1 SGHVS and CDR2 FNYEAQ. The CDR3 runs to 18 residues. V was pared by 1 base and J by 0 bases, with 11 bases of the junction left unmatched. Full variable domain (missing parts from reference TRBV7-6 and TRBJ2-5): GAGVSQSPRYKVTKRGQDVALRCDPISGHVSLYWYRQALGQGPEFLTYFNYEAQQDKSGLPNDRFSAERPEGSISTLTIQRTEQRDSAMYRCASSLDPRASGDQETQYFGPGTRLLVL.

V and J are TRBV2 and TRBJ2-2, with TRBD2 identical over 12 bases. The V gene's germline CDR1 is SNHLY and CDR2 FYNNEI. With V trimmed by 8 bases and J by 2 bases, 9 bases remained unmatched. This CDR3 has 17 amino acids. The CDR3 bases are TGTGCCAGCCAACGACTAGCGGGAGCTAGAAACACCGGGGAGCTGTTTTTT. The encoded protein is CASQRLAGARNTGELFF.

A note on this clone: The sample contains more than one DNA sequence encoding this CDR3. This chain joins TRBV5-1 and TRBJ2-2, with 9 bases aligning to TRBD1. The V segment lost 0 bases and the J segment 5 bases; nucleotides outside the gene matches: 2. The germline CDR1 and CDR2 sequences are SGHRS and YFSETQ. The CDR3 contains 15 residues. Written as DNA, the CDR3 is TGCGCCAGCAGCTTGGGTGACAGGGGGACCGGGGAGCTGTTTTTT. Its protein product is CASSLGDRGTGELFF.

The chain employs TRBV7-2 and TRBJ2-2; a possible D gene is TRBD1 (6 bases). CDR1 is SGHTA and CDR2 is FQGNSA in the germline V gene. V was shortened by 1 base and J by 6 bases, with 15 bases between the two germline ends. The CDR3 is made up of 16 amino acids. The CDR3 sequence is CASSLVGGGGSGELFF. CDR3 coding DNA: TGTGCCAGCAGCTTAGTAGGGGGTGGAGGTTCCGGGGAGCTGTTTTTT.

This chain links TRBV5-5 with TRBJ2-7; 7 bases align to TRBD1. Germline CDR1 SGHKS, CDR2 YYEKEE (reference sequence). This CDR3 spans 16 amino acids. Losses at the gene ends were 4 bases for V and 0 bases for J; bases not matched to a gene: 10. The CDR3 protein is CASSSLKGTDSYEQYF. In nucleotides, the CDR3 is TGTGCCAGCAGCAGCTTAAAAGGGACAGACTCCTACGAGCAGTACTTC.

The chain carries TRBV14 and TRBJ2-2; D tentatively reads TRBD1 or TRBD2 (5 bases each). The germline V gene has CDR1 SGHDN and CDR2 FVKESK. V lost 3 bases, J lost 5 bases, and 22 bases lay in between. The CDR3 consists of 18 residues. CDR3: CASSQYVMWGRRTGELFF. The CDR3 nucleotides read TGTGCCAGCAGCCAGTACGTCATGTGGGGCCGGAGGACCGGGGAGCTGTTTTTT.